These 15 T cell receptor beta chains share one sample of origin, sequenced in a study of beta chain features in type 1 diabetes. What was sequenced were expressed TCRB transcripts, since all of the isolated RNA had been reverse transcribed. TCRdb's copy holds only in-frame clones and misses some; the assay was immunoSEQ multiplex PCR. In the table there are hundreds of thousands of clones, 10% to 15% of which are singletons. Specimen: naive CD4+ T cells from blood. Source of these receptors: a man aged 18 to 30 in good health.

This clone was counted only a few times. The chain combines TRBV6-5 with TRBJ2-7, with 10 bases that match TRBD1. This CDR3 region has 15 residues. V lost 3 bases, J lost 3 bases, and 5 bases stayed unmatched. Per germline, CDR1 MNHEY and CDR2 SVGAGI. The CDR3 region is CASSYTDRGDYEQYF. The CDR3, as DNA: TGTGCCAGCAGTTATACGGACAGGGGGGACTACGAGCAGTACTTC.

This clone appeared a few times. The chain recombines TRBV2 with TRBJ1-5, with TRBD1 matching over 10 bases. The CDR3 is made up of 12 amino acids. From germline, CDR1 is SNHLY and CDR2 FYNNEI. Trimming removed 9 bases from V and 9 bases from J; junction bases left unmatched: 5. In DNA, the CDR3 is TGTGCCAGGGGACAGGGGATGGGGCCCCAGCATTTT. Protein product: CARGQGMGPQHF.

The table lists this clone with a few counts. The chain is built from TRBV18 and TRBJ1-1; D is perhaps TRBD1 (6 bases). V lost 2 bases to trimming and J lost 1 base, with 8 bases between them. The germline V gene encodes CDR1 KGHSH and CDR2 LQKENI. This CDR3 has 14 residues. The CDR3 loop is CASSPATGNTEAFF. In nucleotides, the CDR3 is TGTGCCAGCTCACCAGCGACAGGGAACACTGAAGCTTTCTTT.

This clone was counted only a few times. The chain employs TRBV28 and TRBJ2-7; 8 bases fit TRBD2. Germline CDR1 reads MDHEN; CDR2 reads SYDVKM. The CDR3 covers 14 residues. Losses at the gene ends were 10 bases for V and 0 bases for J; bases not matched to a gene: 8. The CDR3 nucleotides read TGTGCCATCCGGGGGGGGGTCAGCTCCTACGAGCAGTACTTC. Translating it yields CAIRGGVSSYEQYF.

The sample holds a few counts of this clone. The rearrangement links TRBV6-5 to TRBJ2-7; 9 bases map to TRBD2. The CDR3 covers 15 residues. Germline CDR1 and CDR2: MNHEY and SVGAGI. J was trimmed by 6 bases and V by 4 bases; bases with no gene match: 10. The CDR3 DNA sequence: TGTGCCAGCAGTTCCTCCGGGACTAGCCGGGGCGAGCAGTACTTC. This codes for CASSSSGTSRGEQYF.

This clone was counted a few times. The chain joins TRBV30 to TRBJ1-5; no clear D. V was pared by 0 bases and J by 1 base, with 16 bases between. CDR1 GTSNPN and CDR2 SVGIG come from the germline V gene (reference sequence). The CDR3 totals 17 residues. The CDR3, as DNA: TGTGCCTGGAGTGTAGGTTTTCGAGGGCCGAGCAATCAGCCCCAGCATTTT. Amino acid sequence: CAWSVGFRGPSNQPQHF.

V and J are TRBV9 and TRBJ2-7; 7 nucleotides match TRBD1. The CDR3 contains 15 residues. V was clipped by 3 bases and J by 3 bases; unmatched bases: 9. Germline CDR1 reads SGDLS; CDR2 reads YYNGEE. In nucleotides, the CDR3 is TGTGCCAGCAGCGAGGGGTCGACAGGGATCTACGAGCAGTACTTC. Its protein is CASSEGSTGIYEQYF.

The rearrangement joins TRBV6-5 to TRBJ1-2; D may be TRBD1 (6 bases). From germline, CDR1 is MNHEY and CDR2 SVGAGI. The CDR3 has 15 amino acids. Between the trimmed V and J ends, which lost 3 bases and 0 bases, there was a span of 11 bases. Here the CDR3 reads CASSYGTPTNYGYTF. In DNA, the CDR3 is TGTGCCAGCAGTTATGGGACACCTACTAACTATGGCTACACCTTC.

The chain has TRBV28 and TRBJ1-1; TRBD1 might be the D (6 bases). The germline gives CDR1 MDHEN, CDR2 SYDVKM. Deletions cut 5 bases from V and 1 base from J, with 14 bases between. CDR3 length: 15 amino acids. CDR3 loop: CASSPRQAQNTEAFF. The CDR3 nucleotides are TGTGCCAGCAGTCCCCGACAGGCCCAGAACACTGAAGCTTTCTTT.

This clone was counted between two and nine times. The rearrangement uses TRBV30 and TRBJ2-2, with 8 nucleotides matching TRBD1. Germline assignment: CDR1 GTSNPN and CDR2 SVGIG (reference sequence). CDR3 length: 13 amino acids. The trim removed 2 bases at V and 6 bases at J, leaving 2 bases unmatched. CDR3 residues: CAWSLQGAGELFF. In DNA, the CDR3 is TGTGCCTGGAGTCTACAGGGGGCCGGGGAGCTGTTTTTT.

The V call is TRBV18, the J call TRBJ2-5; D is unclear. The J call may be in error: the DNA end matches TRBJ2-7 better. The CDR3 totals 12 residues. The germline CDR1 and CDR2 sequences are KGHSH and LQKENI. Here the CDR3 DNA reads TGTGCCAGCTCACCTCGCACCTACGAGCAGTACTTC. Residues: CASSPRTYEQYF.

CDR3 nucleotides: TGTGCCAGCAGCTTGGAGCTGGACAGAGCGAACACTGAAGCTTTCTTT. Protein: CASSLELDRANTEAFF. The chain uses TRBV5-4 and TRBJ1-1, with a weak D call TRBD1 (6 bases). The CDR3 runs to 16 residues. V was pared by 0 bases and J by 1 base, with 13 bases between. The germline gives CDR1 SGHNT, CDR2 YYREEE (reference sequence).

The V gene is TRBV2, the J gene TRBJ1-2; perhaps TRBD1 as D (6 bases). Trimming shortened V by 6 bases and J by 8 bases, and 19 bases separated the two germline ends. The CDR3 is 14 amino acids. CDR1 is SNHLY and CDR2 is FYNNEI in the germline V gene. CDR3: CASRDRRGFYGYTF. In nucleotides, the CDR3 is TGTGCCAGCAGGGACCGCAGGGGATTCTACGGCTACACCTTC.

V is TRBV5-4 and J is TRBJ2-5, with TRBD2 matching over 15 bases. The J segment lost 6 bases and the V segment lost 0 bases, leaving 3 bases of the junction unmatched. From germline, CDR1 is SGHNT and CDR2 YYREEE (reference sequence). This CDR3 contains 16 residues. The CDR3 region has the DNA TGTGCCAGCAGCTTGGGGACTAGCGGGGGGGCCAAGACCCAGTACTTC. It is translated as CASSLGTSGGAKTQYF. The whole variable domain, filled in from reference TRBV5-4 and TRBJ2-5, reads ETGVTQSPTHLIKTRGQQVTLRCSSQSGHNTVSWYQQALGQGPQFIFQYYREEENGRGNFPPRFSGLQFPNYSSELNVNALELDDSALYLCASSLGTSGGAKTQYFGPGTRLLVL.

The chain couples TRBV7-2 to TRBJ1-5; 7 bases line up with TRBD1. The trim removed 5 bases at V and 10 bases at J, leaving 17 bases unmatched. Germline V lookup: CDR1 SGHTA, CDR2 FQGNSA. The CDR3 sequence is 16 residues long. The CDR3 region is CASSLKTGDAPRPQHF. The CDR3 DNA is TGTGCCAGCAGCCTCAAAACAGGGGACGCCCCTCGACCCCAGCATTTT. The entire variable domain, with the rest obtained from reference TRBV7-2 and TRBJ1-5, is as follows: GAGVSQSPSNKVTEKGKDVELRCDPISGHTALYWYRQSLGQGLEFLIYFQGNSAPDKSGLPSDRFSAERTGGSVSTLTIQRTQQEDSAVYLCASSLKTGDAPRPQHFGDGTRLSIL.